The 27 T cell receptor beta chains below were found in one sample sequenced in a study of CD8+CD57+ T cells in acquired aplastic anemia. Patients chosen for sequencing had CD8+CD57+ cells that had expanded, as shown by flow cytometry. According to the study, genomic DNA was the template for TCR beta VDJ and CDR3 profiling. Each CDR3 protein is one row after TCRdb ran MiXCR on the reads. This table has 450,000 to 550,000 distinct CDR3 sequences, about a third appearing once. The source material was sorted CD4+, CD8+, or CD8+CD57+ T cells (not recorded which) from PBMCs. These receptor sequences come from a human donor with aplastic anemia.

The gene calls are TRBV25-1 and TRBJ1-1, with unresolved D. The V end lost 5 bases, the J end lost 8 bases, and 12 bases lay between the germline ends. Germline values: CDR1 MGHDK, CDR2 SYGVNS. CDR3 length: 12 amino acids. The CDR3 coding sequence is TGTGCCAGCAGTCCTCCTTTCGGGGAAGCTTTCTTT. As protein: CASSPPFGEAFF.

This chain connects TRBV15 to TRBJ2-7, with D uncertain. The CDR3 has 13 residues. The germline V and J ends were trimmed by 5 bases and 9 bases, with 17 bases remaining between them. Germline V CDR1 and CDR2: LNHNV, YYDKDF (reference sequence). This CDR3 is CATSFPLSRGQYF. The CDR3 DNA follows: TGTGCCACCAGCTTCCCCCTATCAAGAGGGCAGTACTTC.

This chain joins TRBV19 and TRBJ1-5, with TRBD1 as a possible D gene (6 bases). This CDR3 has 15 amino acids. V lost 0 bases to trimming and J lost 5 bases, with 11 bases between them. Per the germline V gene, CDR1 is LNHDA and CDR2 is SQIVND (reference sequence). The CDR3: CASSIEFGGHQPQHF. For the CDR3, the DNA is TGTGCCAGTAGTATAGAATTCGGGGGCCATCAGCCCCAGCATTTT.

This clonotype was seen repeatedly, ten times or more. The chain recombines TRBV29-1 with TRBJ1-3; D gene uncertain. The CDR3 runs 15 residues. The V and J ends lost 0 bases and 0 bases respectively, with 9 bases between them. Germline-derived CDR1 and CDR2 are SQVTM and ANQGSEA. CDR3 in amino acids: CSVEDFNNSGNTIYF. The CDR3 DNA is TGCAGCGTTGAAGATTTTAACAACTCTGGAAACACCATATATTTT.

This clonotype appeared a single time. The rearrangement uses TRBV29-1 and TRBJ2-7; D may correspond to TRBD1 or TRBD2 (5 bases each). Per the germline V gene, CDR1 is SQVTM and CDR2 is ANQGSEA. CDR3 length: 13 residues. Trimming shortened V by 3 bases and J by 6 bases, and 15 bases separated the two germline ends. The CDR3 sequence: CSVEGTAPREQYF. CDR3 in DNA: TGCAGCGTTGAGGGGACCGCGCCCCGCGAGCAGTACTTC.

This clonotype showed up just a few times. The gene calls are TRBV2 and TRBJ1-4; maybe TRBD1 (5 bases). This CDR3 has 12 amino acids. The V gene's germline CDR1 is SNHLY and CDR2 FYNNEI. V lost 8 bases and J lost 5, with 9 bases in between. CDR3 region: CASSGGNEKLFF. DNA of the CDR3: TGTGCCAGCTCTGGGGGAAATGAAAAACTGTTTTTT.

This clonotype was seen at least ten times. J is TRBJ1-3 and V is TRBV15; no reliable D call. CDR1 and CDR2 from the germline V gene are LNHNV and YYDKDF (reference sequence). The CDR3 totals 13 residues. V was pared by 8 bases and J by 1 base, with 9 bases between. In DNA, the CDR3 is TGTGCCACCGGGGTGGGGTCTGGAAACACCATATATTTT. The encoded protein is CATGVGSGNTIYF.

In its sample, this clonotype was seen a few times. CDR3 nucleotides: TGTGCCAGTAGTATAGACGGTAACAATCAGCCCCAGCATTTT. It encodes CASSIDGNNQPQHF. V is TRBV19 and J is TRBJ1-5; the D is unclear. Germline CDR1 reads LNHDA; CDR2 reads SQIVND (reference sequence). V was shortened by 0 bases and J by 3 bases, with 6 bases between the two germline ends. CDR3 length: 14 amino acids.

In this sample, this clonotype turned up many times. The V call is TRBV5-5, the J call TRBJ2-7; D ambiguous. The CDR3 is made up of 14 amino acids. Trimming shortened V by 4 bases and J by 3 bases, and 14 bases separated the two germline ends. From germline, CDR1 is SGHKS and CDR2 YYEKEE (reference sequence). The CDR3 loop is CASSPATDHYEQYF. The CDR3 bases are TGTGCCAGCAGCCCCGCGACCGATCACTACGAGCAGTACTTC.

To note about this clonotype: This may be a read error: a much more frequent sequence differs by one nucleotide. The chain is built from TRBV7-3 and TRBJ1-2, with D maybe TRBD1 (5 bases). Germline V CDR1 and CDR2: SGHTA, FQGTGA. This CDR3 contains 16 residues. This CDR3 reads CASSLTAGRTPYDYTF. CDR3 nucleotides: TGTGCCAGCAGCTTAACCGCGGGACGGACACCTTATGACTACACCTTC.

This clonotype was seen a few times. The chain couples TRBV5-1 to TRBJ2-5; D unresolved. CDR3 length: 13 amino acids. CDR1 is SGHRS, CDR2 YFSETQ, per germline. Trimming took 2 bases from V and 5 from J, leaving 10 bases between them. CDR3 in amino acids: CASSFDPMETQYF. CDR3 bases: TGCGCCAGCAGCTTTGATCCAATGGAGACCCAGTACTTC.

The V and J genes are TRBV9 and TRBJ2-7; 7 bases are shared with TRBD2. Germline V gene sequence: CDR1 SGDLS, CDR2 YYNGEE. The CDR3 has 14 amino acids. V was clipped by 4 bases and J by 3 bases; unmatched bases: 7. Here the CDR3 DNA reads TGTGCCAGCAGCACCGGACTAGTAGGCTACGAGCAGTACTTC. It translates to CASSTGLVGYEQYF.

The chain employs TRBV20-1 and TRBJ2-2, with TRBD2 identical over 11 bases. The CDR3 has 14 amino acids. Germline V gene data show CDR1 as DFQATT and CDR2 as SNEGSKA (reference sequence). Trimming took 6 bases from V and 7 from J; bases not matched to a gene: 7. Here the CDR3 reads CSARLAGRDGELFF. The CDR3 nucleotides read TGCAGTGCGAGACTAGCGGGGAGGGACGGGGAGCTGTTTTTT.

This clonotype was counted many times. V is TRBV15 and J is TRBJ2-5; maybe TRBD2 (5 bases). The ends were cut back, 0 bases at V and 5 bases at J, with 13 bases in the middle. The CDR3 covers 15 residues. Germline lookup yields CDR1 LNHNV and CDR2 YYDKDF (reference sequence). The CDR3: CATSRDFKGGETQYF. As DNA, the CDR3 is TGTGCCACCAGCAGAGATTTTAAGGGCGGGGAGACCCAGTACTTC.

In the case of this clonotype: This may stem from a read error, because a much larger clone lies one nucleotide away. The chain couples TRBV2 to TRBJ2-2, with 8 bases aligning to TRBD1. CDR3 size: 15 residues. Germline V CDR1 and CDR2: SNHLY, FYNNEI. CDR3 sequence (DNA): TGTGCCAGCACCGGGACAGGCGGCGACACCGGGAAGCTGTTTTTT. Amino acid sequence: CASTGTGGDTGKLFF.

The table lists this clonotype with many counts. The chain carries TRBV29-1 and TRBJ2-3; D is unclear. The germline V gene has CDR1 SQVTM and CDR2 ANQGSEA. This CDR3 region has 12 residues. V was clipped by 4 bases and J by 4 bases, with 9 bases between them. CDR3: CSVALDPDTQYF. The CDR3 region has the DNA TGCAGCGTTGCGCTAGACCCAGATACGCAGTATTTT.

The rearrangement uses TRBV6-1 and TRBJ2-6; 8 nucleotides agree with TRBD1. CDR1 MNHNS and CDR2 SASEGT come from the germline V gene. The CDR3 contains 17 residues. The ends lost 6 bases at V and 0 bases at J; junction bases unmatched: 7. DNA of the CDR3: TGTGCCAGCAGCGGACAGGGAACCAGCTCTGGGGCCAACGTCCTGACTTTC. Protein product: CASSGQGTSSGANVLTF.

V is TRBV10-3 and J is TRBJ2-5; 8 bases line up with TRBD2. V shed 10 bases, J shed 5 bases, and the junction held 15 bases outside the gene matches. The germline CDR1 and CDR2 sequences are ENHRY and SYGVKD. CDR3 length equals 15 residues. For the CDR3, the DNA is TGTGCCAGCAGCCAACCGGGACTAGGTCGGGAGACCCAGTACTTC. Translating gives CASSQPGLGRETQYF.

V and J are TRBV6-1 and TRBJ1-1; D gene uncertain. CDR3 length: 15 amino acids. Between the trimmed V and J ends, which lost 7 bases and 0 bases, there was a span of 15 bases. Germline V lookup: CDR1 MNHNS, CDR2 SASEGT. DNA of the CDR3: TGTGCCAGCATGATCCCCTGGACCATGAACACTGAAGCTTTCTTT. As protein: CASMIPWTMNTEAFF.

This clonotype was recorded at least ten times. The rearrangement joins TRBV5-1 to TRBJ2-7, with D possibly matching TRBD1 (6 bases). V gave up 3 bases and J gave up 6 bases, with 16 bases separating them. The CDR3 loop spans 14 amino acids. The germline CDR1 and CDR2 sequences are SGHRS and YFSETQ. CDR3 sequence: CASSSTGSVGEQYF. CDR3 nucleotide sequence: TGCGCCAGCAGCTCGACAGGTTCAGTGGGCGAGCAGTACTTC.

The gene calls are TRBV24-1 and TRBJ1-3, with 7 bases aligning to TRBD1. This CDR3 spans 20 amino acids. Germline CDR1 reads KGHDR; CDR2 reads SFDVKD. The J segment lost 1 base and the V segment lost 1 base, leaving 15 bases of the junction unmatched. The CDR3 spells CATSDLGWGPGQPSGNTIYF. CDR3 sequence (DNA): TGTGCCACCAGTGATTTAGGGTGGGGTCCGGGACAGCCGTCTGGAAACACCATATATTTT.

This clonotype appeared many times. The chain is built from TRBV20-1 and TRBJ2-5; TRBD2 aligns across 10 bases. Germline V gene data show CDR1 as DFQATT and CDR2 as SNEGSKA (reference sequence). V lost 5 bases, J lost 5 bases, and 8 bases stayed unmatched. The CDR3 extends over 14 amino acids. CDR3 DNA: TGCAGTGCTGTCACAGCGGGGGGGCATGAGACCCAGTACTTC. It translates to CSAVTAGGHETQYF.

The CDR3 spells CASSLAFGLAGETQYF. The CDR3 DNA sequence: TGTGCCAGCAGCTTAGCGTTCGGACTAGCGGGAGAGACCCAGTACTTC. The chain couples TRBV7-2 to TRBJ2-5, with 11 positions matching TRBD2. After removal of 0 bases from V and 4 bases from J, the junction contained 4 bases not matched to a gene. Germline loops: CDR1 SGHTA, CDR2 FQGNSA. CDR3 length: 16 residues.

Many counts were recorded for this clonotype. The genes are TRBV24-1 and TRBJ2-2; D is ambiguous. V was trimmed by 7 bases and J by 4 bases, leaving 6 bases between them. The CDR3 sequence is 12 residues long. Germline assignment: CDR1 KGHDR and CDR2 SFDVKD. This chain's CDR3 is CATRAVTGELFF. The DNA for the CDR3 is TGTGCCACCAGGGCAGTCACCGGGGAGCTGTTTTTT.

This clonotype was seen ten or more times. The chain carries TRBV20-1 and TRBJ1-5, with no clear D. The V end was cut by 6 bases, the J end by 0 bases, with 9 bases between. Germline V gives CDR1 DFQATT, CDR2 SNEGSKA (reference sequence). The CDR3 contains 13 residues. CDR3 nucleotide sequence: TGCAGTGCGCAAACAGATAGCAATCAGCCCCAGCATTTT. Amino acid sequence: CSAQTDSNQPQHF.

This clonotype has a count of ten or more. This chain's CDR3 is CSATSTSGGAPYNEQFF. Here the CDR3 DNA reads TGCAGTGCTACCTCAACTAGCGGGGGTGCCCCCTACAATGAGCAGTTCTTC. The chain carries TRBV20-1 and TRBJ2-1; the match to TRBD2 covers 11 bases. The CDR3 totals 17 residues. The germline CDR1 and CDR2 sequences are DFQATT and SNEGSKA (reference sequence). V shed 4 bases, J shed 2 bases, and the junction held 10 bases outside the gene matches.

The J gene is TRBJ2-1, the V gene TRBV4-2, with 10 positions matching TRBD2. V gave up 0 bases and J gave up 3 bases; unmatched junction bases: 5. Per germline, CDR1 LGHNA and CDR2 YNFKEQ. The length of the CDR3 is 17 residues. This CDR3 reads CASSQDLLAGDYNEQFF. The CDR3 nucleotides read TGTGCCAGCAGCCAAGATTTGCTAGCGGGGGACTACAATGAGCAGTTCTTC.